The next 7 T cell receptor beta chains were all read from a single sample in a study of T cell responses to AZD1222 COVID-19 vaccine. This table comes from immunoSEQ multiplex PCR, and its TCRdb copy is limited to in-frame clones, with some not included. The sample has some 110,000 clones; around 91% are singletons. Specimen: peripheral blood, collected 28 days after the second AZD1222 dose. The receptors come from an adult who received the AZD1222 COVID-19 vaccine.

The rearrangement joins TRBV4-2 to TRBJ2-1; 8 bases match TRBD2. The V and J ends lost 2 bases and 4 bases, in that order; junction bases with no gene match: 1. This CDR3 is built from 14 residues. CDR1 and CDR2 from the germline V gene are LGHNA and YNFKEQ. CDR3 amino acids: CASSQRGGYNEQFF. DNA of the CDR3: TGTGCCAGCAGCCAACGCGGGGGGTACAATGAGCAGTTCTTC.

V gene TRBV6-2 or TRBV6-3 combines with J gene TRBJ1-1, with D unclear. The CDR3 sequence is 13 residues long. V lost 7 bases to trimming and J lost 1 base, with 10 bases between them. Germline V gene data show CDR1 as MNHEY and CDR2 as SVGEGT. Here the CDR3 reads CASTPRRNTEAFF. CDR3 DNA sequence: TGTGCCAGCACCCCTCGGCGGAACACTGAAGCTTTCTTT.

V and J are TRBV5-5 and TRBJ1-1; D might be TRBD1 (5 bases). Between the trimmed V and J ends, which lost 4 bases and 2 bases, there was a span of 15 bases. The CDR3 loop spans 15 amino acids. CDR1 and CDR2 from the germline V gene are SGHKS and YYEKEE (reference sequence). Written as DNA, the CDR3 is TGTGCCAGCAGCCCATGGGCGGGACGAAACACTGAAGCTTTCTTT. As protein: CASSPWAGRNTEAFF.

This chain uses TRBV4-1 with TRBJ1-2; D ambiguous. CDR3 length: 14 amino acids. Germline CDR1 is MGHRA and CDR2 is YSYEKL. V lost 1 base, J lost 3 bases, and 9 bases lay in between. In nucleotides, the CDR3 is TGCGCCAGCAGCCAAGGGGCGGCCGACTATGGCTACACCTTC. Protein: CASSQGAADYGYTF.

This sequence joins TRBV2 and TRBJ2-1; 9 nucleotides align to TRBD2. CDR1 SNHLY and CDR2 FYNNEI come from the germline V gene. With V trimmed by 6 bases and J by 0 bases, 3 bases remained unmatched. The CDR3 spans 15 residues. The CDR3 loop is CASRAGGSSYNEQFF. The CDR3 bases are TGTGCCAGCAGGGCGGGGGGGAGCTCCTACAATGAGCAGTTCTTC.

The V and J genes are TRBV12-1 and TRBJ2-6; the table's D gene call, TRBD1, was not cross checked with the DNA. TRBV12-1 is reported as a pseudogene. The CDR3 loop spans 19 amino acids. The CDR3 loop reads CASSPTQGQGAAGANVLTF. The CDR3 DNA reads TGTGCCAGCAGCCCAACTCAAGGACAGGGGGCGGCTGGGGCCAACGTCCTGACTTTC.

The V and J genes are TRBV19 and TRBJ1-3; 7 bases match TRBD1. The CDR3 has 16 amino acids. V lost 8 bases, J lost 0 bases, and 10 bases stayed unmatched. Looked up from germline, CDR1 is LNHDA and CDR2 is SQIVND (reference sequence). CDR3 sequence (DNA): TGTGCCAGTGTGGGACAGCGGACTGCCTCTGGAAACACCATATATTTT. It yields the protein CASVGQRTASGNTIYF.